These 2 T cell receptor beta chains came from one sample sequenced in a study of CD8+CD57+ T cells in acquired aplastic anemia (dated by TCRdb to 2017 to 2018). The instrument given in TCRdb is Illumina HiSeq 2000. Genomic DNA served as template for TCR beta VDJ combination and CDR3 sequence profiling. TCRdb handled the public reads itself, with Q25 trimming in fastp and clone calling in MiXCR, and kept productive beta chains. Under each unique CDR3 protein, matching rows form one entry showing the most common genes and DNA. For this sample there are 150,000 to 200,000 distinct CDR3 sequences; approximately 60% appear just once. 45% of the sample rests with the top ten. The sequenced material came from sorted CD4+, CD8+, or CD8+CD57+ T cells (not recorded which) from PBMCs. These receptors were obtained from a human donor in good health.

The J gene is TRBJ1-6, the V gene TRBV12-3 or TRBV12-4, with D possibly being TRBD1 (5 bases). CDR3 size: 16 residues. The germline V and J ends were trimmed by 3 bases and 7 bases, with 16 bases remaining between them. CDR3 region: CASSLGLTGSNSPLHF. In DNA, the CDR3 is TGTGCCAGCAGTTTGGGACTTACAGGCAGCAATTCACCCCTCCACTTT.

This chain uses TRBV7-6 with TRBJ1-1; maybe TRBD1 (6 bases). V was clipped by 5 bases and J by 10 bases, with 20 bases between them. This CDR3 comprises 14 residues. The germline V gene has CDR1 SGHVS and CDR2 FNYEAQ. The CDR3 sequence: CASSPFSGGLVAFF. The CDR3 DNA reads as TGTGCCAGCAGCCCATTCTCGGGGGGCTTAGTAGCTTTCTTT.